This T cell receptor beta chain was profiled in a study of T cell responses to AZD1222 COVID-19 vaccine. The CDR3 extends over 13 residues, inclusive of both ends. Germline CDR1 is LGHDT and CDR2 is YNNKEL (reference sequence). To note about this clone: Since no conserved phenylalanine or tryptophan closes the CDR3, a read error is the likely cause. Because the CDR3's place on the DNA is in doubt, the DNA is left out and the CDR3 is given as listed by TCRdb.

Here immunoSEQ multiplex PCR was the method, and the copy in TCRdb shows in-frame clones only, minus some. Here the sample spans some 130,000 clones, 90% being singletons. The sample consisted of peripheral blood, taken on day 0 of AZD1222 vaccination. The V call is TRBV3-1 (or the pseudogene TRBV3-2), the J call TRBJ2-3; the DNA was not used to check the table's D call, TRBD1. The clonotype originates from an adult in good health. Here the CDR3 reads CASSQSETGKCFI.